These 29 T cell receptor beta chains were sequenced from one sample in a study of blood T cell repertoires in COVID-19. The protocol was immunoSEQ multiplex PCR, while the TCRdb copy is restricted to in-frame clones and leaves out a portion. The sample lists some 170,000 clones; 82% were seen once. Sequenced material: peripheral blood. The receptors derive from a woman aged 65 to 85 with acute or convalescent COVID-19.

The rearrangement uses TRBV4-1 and TRBJ2-4, with 7 positions matching TRBD1. With 1 base clipped from V and 1 base from J, the junction kept 13 bases outside the gene matches. The length of the CDR3 is 19 residues. Germline-derived CDR1 and CDR2 are MGHRA and YSYEKL. Written as DNA, the CDR3 is TGCGCCAGCAGCCAAGGACAGGGTTTTGGCGTACCGGCCAAAAACATTCAGTACTTC. This translates into CASSQGQGFGVPAKNIQYF.

The chain uses TRBV5-4 and TRBJ2-6; D is perhaps TRBD2 (5 bases). Germline V lookup: CDR1 SGHNT, CDR2 YYREEE (reference sequence). CDR3 length: 15 residues. Trimming shortened V by 4 bases and J by 0 bases, and 8 bases separated the two germline ends. CDR3 loop: CASSVGLSGANVLTF. The CDR3 region has the DNA TGTGCCAGCAGCGTCGGACTCTCTGGGGCCAACGTCCTGACTTTC.

The count of this clone is one. The chain combines TRBV10-1 with TRBJ1-2; 8 bases map to TRBD1. The CDR3 is 13 amino acids. Germline V gives CDR1 WNHNN, CDR2 SYGVQD (reference sequence). V dropped 7 bases and J dropped 7; count of bases not matched to a gene: 8. The CDR3 reads CASKTQGAIGYTF. In DNA, the CDR3 is TGCGCCAGCAAAACTCAGGGGGCAATTGGCTACACCTTC.

This clone was observed a single time. The CDR3 here is CASSLGAGALQETQYF. CDR3 nucleotides: TGTGCCAGCAGCTTAGGAGCGGGGGCCCTTCAAGAGACCCAGTACTTC. The chain combines TRBV11-2 with TRBJ2-5, with 8 bases identical to TRBD2. This CDR3 region has 16 residues. Trimming at V came to 1 base and at J to 2 bases, leaving 6 bases not matched to a gene. Looked up from germline, CDR1 is SGHAT and CDR2 is FQNNGV.

The chain recombines TRBV19 with TRBJ2-3, with TRBD1 matching 7 bases. CDR1 LNHDA and CDR2 SQIVND come from the germline V gene (reference sequence). This CDR3 is built from 16 residues. V was pared by 7 bases and J by 1 base, with 11 bases of the junction left unmatched. The CDR3, as DNA: TGTGCCAGTACCCAGGGGACCGGGACAGGCACAGATACGCAGTATTTT. Encoded protein: CASTQGTGTGTDTQYF.

The count of this clone is one. The chain employs TRBV5-6 and TRBJ1-1; the D gene is possibly TRBD1 (5 bases). Germline V gives CDR1 SGHDT, CDR2 YYEEEE. Trimming took off 2 bases at V and 1 base at J, with 12 bases between the two ends. The CDR3 is made up of 15 amino acids. CDR3 loop: CASSFAGRGNTEAFF. CDR3 DNA: TGTGCCAGCAGCTTCGCGGGAAGGGGGAACACTGAAGCTTTCTTT.

The chain joins TRBV6-2 or TRBV6-3 to TRBJ2-7, with TRBD2 matching 13 bases. The V segment lost 5 bases and the J segment 4 bases; nucleotides outside the gene matches: 8. The length of the CDR3 is 16 residues. Germline CDR1 and CDR2: MNHEY and SVGEGT. CDR3 amino acids: CASSARTSGSWYEQYF. CDR3 sequence (DNA): TGTGCCAGCAGTGCCCGGACTAGCGGGAGTTGGTACGAGCAGTACTTC.

The table lists this clone with a few counts. The chain carries TRBV19 and TRBJ1-4; D not certain. CDR3 length: 14 residues. Trimming left V 5 bases short and J 4 bases short, with 11 bases between. Per the germline V gene, CDR1 is LNHDA and CDR2 is SQIVND (reference sequence). The CDR3 region has the DNA TGTGCCAGTAGTGATGACGGGAATAATGAAAAACTGTTTTTT. The encoded protein is CASSDDGNNEKLFF.

A note on this clone: Other DNA sequences in the sample encode the same CDR3. The chain is built from TRBV19 and TRBJ1-5; 7 positions agree with TRBD1. Germline V gives CDR1 LNHDA, CDR2 SQIVND (reference sequence). CDR3 length: 14 residues. Unmatched junction bases numbered 6, after V lost 6 bases and J lost 4 bases. This CDR3 reads CASSSLQGNQPQHF. The DNA of the CDR3 is TGTGCCAGTAGCTCCTTACAGGGGAATCAGCCCCAGCATTTT.

The rearrangement joins TRBV6-2 or TRBV6-3 to TRBJ1-5; perhaps TRBD1 as D (6 bases). Deletions cut 6 bases from V and 7 bases from J, with 16 bases between. The length of the CDR3 is 14 residues. From germline, CDR1 is MNHEY and CDR2 SVGEGT. CDR3 loop: CASSQLGGPQPQHF. CDR3 in DNA: TGTGCCAGCAGCCAGCTGGGGGGGCCCCAGCCCCAGCATTTT.

The genes are TRBV11-2 and TRBJ1-1; 10 bases agree with TRBD1. J lost 5 bases, V lost 4 bases, and 4 bases had no gene match. Per germline, CDR1 SGHAT and CDR2 FQNNGV. The CDR3 covers 14 residues. CDR3 DNA sequence: TGTGCCAGCAGCTATGACAGGGGGCGGACTGAAGCTTTCTTT. Its translation: CASSYDRGRTEAFF.

This clone was found a few times. CDR3 bases: TGTGCCAGTAGGGCTAACAGGGTAGGGGATGGCTACACCTTC. Its translation is CASRANRVGDGYTF. V usage is TRBV19 and J usage is TRBJ1-2; a weak D match, TRBD1 (6 bases). Germline-derived CDR1 and CDR2 are LNHDA and SQIVND (reference sequence). CDR3 length: 14 residues. Trimming cost V 6 bases and J 6 bases, with 17 bases left between them.

The genes are TRBV15 and TRBJ1-2; TRBD1 is a possible D gene (6 bases). The CDR3 consists of 13 residues. V was clipped by 5 bases and J by 7 bases, with 14 bases between them. The germline CDR1 and CDR2 sequences are LNHNV and YYDKDF (reference sequence). CDR3 loop: CATSSKLGGGYTF. In DNA, the CDR3 is TGTGCCACCAGCTCGAAGTTAGGGGGTGGCTACACCTTC.

V usage is TRBV6-2 or TRBV6-3 and J usage is TRBJ2-7; possible D gene TRBD1, 6 bases. Germline-derived CDR1 and CDR2 are MNHEY and SVGEGT. Between the trimmed V and J ends, which lost 5 bases and 2 bases, there was a span of 10 bases. The CDR3 contains 13 residues. In DNA, the CDR3 is TGTGCCAGCAGTCTACAGGGAGCCTACGAGCAGTACTTC. Its translation is CASSLQGAYEQYF.

The rearrangement links TRBV7-9 to TRBJ2-1, with D possibly TRBD1 on 6 matching bases. The CDR3 is made up of 14 amino acids. Germline assignment: CDR1 SEHNR and CDR2 FQNEAQ (reference sequence). Trimming removed 7 bases at V and 2 bases at J, with 12 bases between. The CDR3 nucleotides read TGTGCCAGCACCCCACAGGGTGCCTACAATGAGCAGTTCTTC. This sequence encodes CASTPQGAYNEQFF.

This chain joins TRBV27 and TRBJ2-2; D might be TRBD1 (6 bases). Germline values: CDR1 MNHEY, CDR2 SMNVEV (reference sequence). V lost 7 bases and J lost 6, with 12 bases in between. This CDR3 has 13 residues. CDR3 sequence (DNA): TGTGCCAGCAAAAGGGGGTCTCCCGGGGAGCTGTTTTTT. It specifies CASKRGSPGELFF.

The J gene is TRBJ1-3, the V gene TRBV12-1; TRBD1 is taken as the D call from the table, unchecked against the DNA. TRBV12-1 is termed a pseudogene. This CDR3 spans 15 amino acids. CDR3 in DNA: TGTGCCAGCAGTGGCAGGGGGAACAGTGGAAACACCATATATTTT. This gives the protein CASSGRGNSGNTIYF.

V is TRBV3-1 (or the pseudogene TRBV3-2) and J is TRBJ2-1; 10 positions match TRBD1. Germline V gene data show CDR1 as LGHDT and CDR2 as YNNKEL (reference sequence). The junction had 7 bases not matched to a gene; V was cut back by 4 bases and J by 1 base. There are 17 residues in the CDR3. DNA for the CDR3: TGTGCCAGCAGCCTTGACAGGGGGCATGGGTCCTACAATGAGCAGTTCTTC. This encodes CASSLDRGHGSYNEQFF.

The chain joins TRBV10-3 to TRBJ2-1, with D tentatively TRBD2 (5 bases). The CDR3 is 12 amino acids. Trimming pared 7 bases from V and 9 bases from J, leaving 13 bases between. Looked up from germline, CDR1 is ENHRY and CDR2 is SYGVKD. CDR3 coding DNA: TGTGCCATCAAGGAACTAGATGGTGAGCAGTTCTTC. Its protein product is CAIKELDGEQFF.

V is TRBV25-1 and J is TRBJ2-7; TRBD2 matches at 7 bases. Germline V gene lookup returns CDR1 MGHDK and CDR2 SYGVNS. The CDR3 contains 13 residues. J gave up 6 bases and V 5 bases, and 7 bases lay outside the gene matches. The DNA of the CDR3 is TGTGCCAGCAGTAAATCGGGGGGAGGCGAGCAGTACTTC. Protein product: CASSKSGGGEQYF.

The chain carries TRBV5-6 and TRBJ2-5; 8 nucleotides match TRBD2. The CDR3 spans 16 residues. V dropped 0 bases and J dropped 3; count of bases not matched to a gene: 7. CDR1 is SGHDT and CDR2 is YYEEEE in the germline V gene. The CDR3 coding sequence is TGTGCCAGCAGCTTGGTTTCCGGGACTAGAAAAGAGACCCAGTACTTC. Translated: CASSLVSGTRKETQYF.

V is TRBV6-5 and J is TRBJ1-3, with D unclear. The CDR3 length is 14 residues. V was shortened by 7 bases and J by 7 bases, with 17 bases between the two germline ends. The germline CDR1 and CDR2 sequences are MNHEY and SVGAGI. In nucleotides, the CDR3 is TGTGCCAGCAACGGTCGTTACAGCCCGAACACCATATATTTT. Protein: CASNGRYSPNTIYF.

The chain has TRBV5-6 and TRBJ1-1, with 9 bases identical to TRBD1. This CDR3 comprises 15 residues. Germline CDR1 SGHDT, CDR2 YYEEEE. V was pared by 5 bases and J by 2 bases, with 7 bases of the junction left unmatched. In DNA, the CDR3 is TGTGCCAGCAGGCAATTACAGGGGGCCAACACTGAAGCTTTCTTT. Its translation is CASRQLQGANTEAFF.

V is TRBV29-1 and J is TRBJ1-1; no reliable D call. This CDR3 comprises 15 residues. Germline V gene sequence: CDR1 SQVTM, CDR2 ANQGSEA. Trimming left V 0 bases short and J 5 bases short, with 16 bases between. This CDR3 is CSVEDGFFGPTEAFF. CDR3 in DNA: TGCAGCGTTGAAGATGGTTTTTTTGGCCCGACTGAAGCTTTCTTT.

The V and J genes are TRBV5-1 and TRBJ2-2, with TRBD1 as a possible D gene (5 bases). Germline CDR1 is SGHRS and CDR2 is YFSETQ. This CDR3 has 14 residues. V lost 4 bases, J lost 5 bases, and 12 bases lay in between. The CDR3 protein is CASSTLQGTGELFF. CDR3 coding DNA: TGCGCCAGCAGCACCCTTCAGGGAACCGGGGAGCTGTTTTTT.

The genes are TRBV19 and TRBJ1-5; D is possibly TRBD1 (5 bases). From germline, CDR1 is LNHDA and CDR2 SQIVND (reference sequence). The V end was cut by 3 bases, the J end by 7 bases, with 16 bases between. This CDR3 has 15 amino acids. This CDR3 reads CASSISQGRTQPQHF. The CDR3 DNA reads TGTGCCAGTAGTATTTCCCAGGGCCGCACACAGCCCCAGCATTTT.

This rearrangement joins TRBV20-1 to TRBJ2-1, with D maybe TRBD2 (5 bases). The CDR3 covers 11 residues. Germline V gives CDR1 DFQATT, CDR2 SNEGSKA (reference sequence). The CDR3 region has the DNA TGCAGCGGGGACTCCTACAATGAGCAGTTCTTC. Translated: CSGDSYNEQFF.

This clone was seen repeatedly, ten times or more. The chain couples TRBV19 to TRBJ2-1; 7 bases fit TRBD1. The germline CDR1 and CDR2 sequences are LNHDA and SQIVND (reference sequence). J lost 9 bases, V lost 7 bases, and 12 bases had no gene match. The CDR3 extends over 14 amino acids. The DNA for the CDR3 is TGTGCCAGTACCCGTCAGGGGGAAAGGGGTGAGCAGTTCTTC. This gives the protein CASTRQGERGEQFF.

This clone has only a few counts. The V and J genes are TRBV6-2 or TRBV6-3 and TRBJ1-2, with 7 positions matching TRBD1. The CDR3 totals 16 residues. Germline CDR1 is MNHEY and CDR2 is SVGEGT. Trimming at V came to 3 bases and at J to 1 base, leaving 8 bases not matched to a gene. DNA for the CDR3: TGTGCCAGCAGTTATCCCGGGACAGATCATAACTATGGCTACACCTTC. It translates to CASSYPGTDHNYGYTF.